Shown below are 32 T cell receptor beta chains from a single sample sequenced in a study of cytomegalovirus exposure and HLA in healthy donors. Some clones are missing from TCRdb's copy, which holds only in-frame ones; the method was immunoSEQ multiplex PCR. This repertoire shows about 130,000 clones, 90% to 96% found once; its top ten account for 1.7%. The sample was PBMCs. These receptors came from a man between 18 and 29 years old in good health and CMV-seronegative.

V usage is TRBV28 and J usage is TRBJ1-2, with 8 positions matching TRBD1. CDR1 is MDHEN, CDR2 SYDVKM, per germline. The CDR3 sequence is 14 residues long. V dropped 2 bases and J dropped 7; count of bases not matched to a gene: 6. In DNA form, the CDR3 reads TGTGCCAGCAGTTTAACGACAGGGGTCGGTGGCTACACCTTC. Its translation: CASSLTTGVGGYTF.

The V gene is TRBV4-3, the J gene TRBJ2-7; D possibly corresponds to TRBD2 (5 bases). The V gene's germline CDR1 is LGHNA and CDR2 YSLEER. V was trimmed by 0 bases and J by 3 bases, leaving 12 bases between them. This CDR3 has 15 residues. CDR3: CASSQDISGFYEQYF. The CDR3 nucleotides read TGCGCCAGCAGCCAAGATATCAGCGGTTTCTACGAGCAGTACTTC.

V gene TRBV11-2 combines with J gene TRBJ1-2; D uncertain. Trimming took 3 bases from V and 8 from J, leaving 19 bases between them. CDR1 is SGHAT and CDR2 is FQNNGV in the germline V gene. The CDR3 length is 15 residues. CDR3 loop: CASSLVLQSWEGYTF. Written as DNA, the CDR3 is TGTGCCAGCAGCTTGGTGTTGCAGTCATGGGAGGGCTACACCTTC.

This chain uses TRBV5-6 with TRBJ2-1; tentative D call: TRBD1 (6 bases). Germline CDR1 reads SGHDT; CDR2 reads YYEEEE. The CDR3 covers 15 residues. Between the trimmed V and J ends, which lost 3 bases and 9 bases, there was a span of 19 bases. The CDR3 nucleotides read TGTGCCAGCAGCTCTCGACAGGACCCTCTCCGTGAGCAGTTCTTC. Its translation is CASSSRQDPLREQFF.

V and J are TRBV28 and TRBJ2-2; no firm D call. Germline V gene data show CDR1 as MDHEN and CDR2 as SYDVKM. Trimming took off 3 bases at V and 6 bases at J, with 14 bases between the two ends. This CDR3 is 15 amino acids long. This chain's CDR3 is CASSLSYRSAGELFF. CDR3 bases: TGTGCCAGCAGTTTGAGCTACCGTTCCGCCGGGGAGCTGTTTTTT.

The chain joins TRBV2 to TRBJ2-7; D is undetermined. This CDR3 spans 10 amino acids. CDR1 is SNHLY and CDR2 is FYNNEI in the germline V gene. V was clipped by 8 bases and J by 2 bases, with 4 bases between them. The CDR3 region has the DNA TGTGCCAGCGGGCCCTACGAGCAGTACTTC. This codes for CASGPYEQYF.

The chain couples TRBV30 to TRBJ2-5; possibly TRBD1 for D (6 bases). The CDR3 is 14 amino acids. The V end lost 3 bases, the J end lost 1 base, and 12 bases lay between the germline ends. The germline CDR1 and CDR2 sequences are GTSNPN and SVGIG (reference sequence). The CDR3 loop is CAWSSTGSQETQYF. In DNA, the CDR3 is TGTGCCTGGAGCTCGACAGGATCCCAAGAGACCCAGTACTTC.

This clone occurred once. This chain joins TRBV2 and TRBJ2-7, with 7 bases lining up with TRBD2. Germline V gene lookup returns CDR1 SNHLY and CDR2 FYNNEI. With V trimmed by 6 bases and J by 3 bases, 2 bases remained unmatched. The CDR3 is 12 residues long. The CDR3 here is CASSGTNYEQYF. The CDR3 DNA sequence: TGTGCCAGCAGCGGGACTAACTACGAGCAGTACTTC. The whole variable domain, remainder taken from reference TRBV2 and TRBJ2-7, is EPEVTQTPSHQVTQMGQEVILRCVPISNHLYFYWYRQILGQKVEFLVSFYNNEISEKSEIFDDQFSVERPDGSNFTLKIRSTKLEDSAMYFCASSGTNYEQYFGPGTRLTVT.

The chain links TRBV7-9 to TRBJ2-7; 7 bases match TRBD2. CDR1 and CDR2 from the germline V gene are SEHNR and FQNEAQ (reference sequence). The CDR3 covers 14 residues. The V and J ends lost 4 bases and 0 bases, in that order; junction bases with no gene match: 3. In nucleotides, the CDR3 is TGTGCCAGCAGCTACGGGGGGTTCTCCTACGAGCAGTACTTC. Translation gives CASSYGGFSYEQYF.

This chain links TRBV2 with TRBJ1-5; maybe TRBD1 (5 bases). The CDR3 spans 13 residues. Trimming left V 6 bases short and J 4 bases short, with 10 bases between. Germline CDR1 and CDR2: SNHLY and FYNNEI. Here the CDR3 DNA reads TGTGCCAGCAGCAGGGTAGGGAATCAGCCCCAGCATTTT. Protein sequence: CASSRVGNQPQHF.

The chain joins TRBV7-3 to TRBJ2-7, with a weak D call TRBD2 (6 bases). The CDR3 totals 14 residues. Germline loops: CDR1 SGHTA, CDR2 FQGTGA. V was clipped by 2 bases and J by 4 bases, with 12 bases between them. CDR3 nucleotide sequence: TGTGCCAGCAGCTTAGGGGCGGGATCTTACGAGCAGTACTTC. The encoded protein is CASSLGAGSYEQYF.

The chain recombines TRBV6-5 with TRBJ2-1, with 9 bases fitting TRBD2. V lost 6 bases to trimming and J lost 4 bases; unmatched junction nucleotides: 7. Germline CDR1 is MNHEY and CDR2 is SVGAGI. The CDR3 spans 15 residues. Here the CDR3 DNA reads TGTGCCAGCAGCGAACGGCTAGCGGGATACAATGAGCAGTTCTTC. As protein: CASSERLAGYNEQFF.

A single count supports this clone. The chain employs TRBV2 and TRBJ1-5; D perhaps matches TRBD1 (6 bases). This CDR3 is 14 amino acids long. The germline CDR1 and CDR2 sequences are SNHLY and FYNNEI. The germline V and J ends were trimmed by 8 bases and 6 bases, with 17 bases remaining between them. The CDR3 loop is CASLEGGGGQPQHF. The CDR3 coding sequence is TGTGCCAGCCTGGAGGGGGGGGGCGGTCAGCCCCAGCATTTT.

The V and J genes are TRBV18 and TRBJ2-1; 11 bases are a match to TRBD2. The junction had 12 bases not matched to a gene; V was cut back by 3 bases and J by 5 bases. The CDR3 sequence is 18 residues long. CDR1 KGHSH and CDR2 LQKENI come from the germline V gene. The CDR3 sequence: CASSPVAGGPGTDNEQFF. The CDR3, as DNA: TGTGCCAGCTCACCGGTAGCGGGAGGGCCTGGCACTGACAATGAGCAGTTCTTC.

The rearrangement joins TRBV28 to TRBJ1-2, with 8 bases matching TRBD1. This CDR3 spans 15 amino acids. After removal of 4 bases from V and 5 bases from J, the junction contained 9 bases not matched to a gene. Germline V gene data show CDR1 as MDHEN and CDR2 as SYDVKM. DNA for the CDR3: TGTGCCAGCAGTTCCCTACGGACAGGGTTATATGGCTACACCTTC. This codes for CASSSLRTGLYGYTF.

The V and J genes are TRBV4-3 and TRBJ2-2, with D unresolved. Trimming removed 0 bases from V and 3 bases from J, with 5 bases in between. Germline values: CDR1 LGHNA, CDR2 YSLEER. The CDR3 consists of 14 residues. The CDR3 protein is CASSQDGDTGELFF. The CDR3 DNA sequence: TGCGCCAGCAGCCAAGATGGAGACACCGGGGAGCTGTTTTTT.

Here the CDR3 reads CASSLTSSGEQFF. CDR3 coding DNA: TGTGCCAGCAGCCTGACTAGCAGTGGTGAGCAGTTCTTC. The chain couples TRBV7-2 to TRBJ2-1, with 7 bases aligning to TRBD2. V lost 5 bases and J lost 9; bases outside the gene matches: 7. The CDR3 is 13 amino acids. The V gene's germline CDR1 is SGHTA and CDR2 FQGNSA.

The chain employs TRBV5-1 and TRBJ2-5, with 8 bases fitting TRBD2. This CDR3 contains 16 residues. V shed 0 bases, J shed 2 bases, and the junction held 6 bases outside the gene matches. Germline V lookup: CDR1 SGHRS, CDR2 YFSETQ. The CDR3 here is CASSLGVAGFQETQYF. The CDR3 DNA sequence: TGCGCCAGCAGCTTGGGAGTAGCGGGGTTTCAAGAGACCCAGTACTTC.

The rearrangement links TRBV27 to TRBJ2-2; D uncertain. Germline V gene sequence: CDR1 MNHEY, CDR2 SMNVEV (reference sequence). The V and J ends lost 5 bases and 1 base respectively, with 11 bases between them. The CDR3 runs 15 residues. The CDR3 sequence is CASSPHLRNTGELFF. Written as DNA, the CDR3 is TGTGCCAGCAGTCCCCACCTTAGGAACACCGGGGAGCTGTTTTTT.

This sequence joins TRBV18 and TRBJ2-3, with D tentatively TRBD1 (6 bases). V gave up 6 bases and J gave up 4 bases, with 17 bases separating them. From germline, CDR1 is KGHSH and CDR2 LQKENI. The CDR3 covers 15 residues. CDR3 coding DNA: TGTGCCAGCTCCCCGGGCAGGGGAAATCCAGATACGCAGTATTTT. Protein: CASSPGRGNPDTQYF.

The chain is built from TRBV18 and TRBJ2-5; TRBD2 aligns across 8 bases. The J call could be wrong; TRBJ2-7 is a better fit for the DNA end. The CDR3 contains 13 residues. Germline CDR1 is KGHSH and CDR2 is LQKENI. The CDR3 DNA is TGTGCCAGCTCCCCGGGGACTAGAGTCGAGCAGTACTTC. This encodes CASSPGTRVEQYF.

The chain is built from TRBV11-2 and TRBJ2-2, with D possibly being TRBD2 (6 bases). Per the germline V gene, CDR1 is SGHAT and CDR2 is FQNNGV. CDR3 size: 15 residues. Trimming removed 5 bases at V and 4 bases at J, with 14 bases between. The CDR3 sequence: CASSTASASTGELFF. DNA of the CDR3: TGTGCCAGCAGCACGGCTAGCGCCAGCACCGGGGAGCTGTTTTTT.

The chain has TRBV5-1 and TRBJ1-2; D possibly corresponds to TRBD1 (5 bases). CDR3 length: 16 residues. V shed 2 bases and J shed 3 bases, with 17 bases lying between them. Per the germline V gene, CDR1 is SGHRS and CDR2 is YFSETQ. The DNA of the CDR3 is TGCGCCAGCAGCTTTCCCACAGGACGTGGTGACTATGGCTACACCTTC. Amino acid sequence: CASSFPTGRGDYGYTF.

The chain is built from TRBV12-2 and TRBJ2-7; the table gives TRBD2 as D, unverified against the DNA. TRBV12-2 is classified as a pseudogene. This CDR3 region has 13 residues. This chain's CDR3 is CASRLGLFYEQYF. The CDR3 bases are TGTGCAAGTCGCTTAGGACTATTCTACGAGCAGTACTTC.

The chain links TRBV11-2 to TRBJ1-1, with TRBD1 as a possible D gene (6 bases). The germline CDR1 and CDR2 sequences are SGHAT and FQNNGV. V was cut by 6 bases and J by 1 base, with 12 bases left in between. This CDR3 is 14 amino acids long. CDR3 in DNA: TGTGCCAGCAGGGCGACAGGCCGGAACACTGAAGCTTTCTTT. This encodes CASRATGRNTEAFF.

This clone was detected once. The chain links TRBV29-1 to TRBJ2-5; 9 bases are shared with TRBD1. Per germline, CDR1 SQVTM and CDR2 ANQGSEA. The CDR3 is 15 amino acids. V was pared by 5 bases and J by 2 bases, with 9 bases of the junction left unmatched. CDR3 region: CSVQTGGGRQETQYF. CDR3 nucleotide sequence: TGCAGCGTTCAAACAGGGGGCGGTCGACAAGAGACCCAGTACTTC.

J is TRBJ1-1 and V is TRBV19; no firm D call. V lost 5 bases and J lost 4, with 11 bases in between. CDR3 length equals 13 residues. Germline V lookup: CDR1 LNHDA, CDR2 SQIVND (reference sequence). The CDR3 DNA reads as TGTGCCAGTAGTTTAGGTCGGGGCACTGAAGCTTTCTTT. This gives the protein CASSLGRGTEAFF.

This sequence joins TRBV25-1 and TRBJ1-4; possible D gene TRBD1, 5 bases. Looked up from germline, CDR1 is MGHDK and CDR2 is SYGVNS. The V and J ends lost 7 bases and 8 bases respectively, with 20 bases between them. This CDR3 has 15 amino acids. This CDR3 reads CASTLTQAIWEKLFF. Here the CDR3 DNA reads TGTGCCAGCACTCTCACACAGGCTATATGGGAAAAACTGTTTTTT. Full variable domain (missing parts from reference TRBV25-1 and TRBJ1-4): EADIYQTPRYLVIGTGKKITLECSQTMGHDKMYWYQQDPGMELHLIHYSYGVNSTEKGDLSSESTVSRIRTEHFPLTLESARPSHTSQYLCASTLTQAIWEKLFFGSGTQLSVL.

This chain joins TRBV5-1 and TRBJ2-1, with 7 bases that match TRBD1. Germline V gene lookup returns CDR1 SGHRS and CDR2 YFSETQ. The CDR3 loop spans 15 amino acids. The trim removed 5 bases at V and 0 bases at J, leaving 5 bases unmatched. CDR3 coding DNA: TGCGCCAGCAGGAATACAGGGGACTCCTACAATGAGCAGTTCTTC. Amino acid sequence: CASRNTGDSYNEQFF.

The genes are TRBV7-9 and TRBJ1-5, with no clear D. CDR3 length: 14 amino acids. Germline V gene lookup returns CDR1 SEHNR and CDR2 FQNEAQ (reference sequence). Trimming left V 4 bases short and J 0 bases short, with 7 bases between. The CDR3 loop is CASSSTDSNQPQHF. DNA of the CDR3: TGTGCCAGCAGCTCTACAGATAGCAATCAGCCCCAGCATTTT. Using reference TRBV7-9 and TRBJ1-5 for the parts outside the CDR3, the full variable domain is DTGVSQNPRHKITKRGQNVTFRCDPISEHNRLYWYRQTLGQGPEFLTYFQNEAQLEKSRLLSDRFSAERPKGSFSTLEIQRTEQGDSAMYLCASSSTDSNQPQHFGDGTRLSIL.

This clone was counted only a few times. The gene calls are TRBV7-2 and TRBJ1-5; possibly TRBD1 for D (5 bases). V dropped 1 base and J dropped 5 bases, with 6 bases sitting between them. Looked up from germline, CDR1 is SGHTA and CDR2 is FQGNSA. This CDR3 has 13 amino acids. The CDR3 DNA follows: TGTGCCAGCAGCTTAGTGGGGCATCAGCCCCAGCATTTT. It translates to CASSLVGHQPQHF.

This clone occurred a few times. The V call is TRBV28, the J call TRBJ2-5; 12 nucleotides agree with TRBD2. J was trimmed by 5 bases and V by 8 bases; bases with no gene match: 6. Germline lookup yields CDR1 MDHEN and CDR2 SYDVKM. The CDR3 loop spans 14 amino acids. CDR3 in amino acids: CASHSLAGGETQYF. CDR3 coding DNA: TGTGCCAGCCACTCACTAGCGGGAGGTGAGACCCAGTACTTC.